This T cell receptor beta chain came from a study of regulatory T cells in long-lasting Graves disease. Findings and limits, study-wide: TCR diversity was lower in persistent than newly diagnosed Graves' disease. Accuracy was possibly reduced by small sample size. Persistent disease preferred TRBV28, TRBJ1-2 and TRBJ2-5; new disease, TRBV20-1 and TRBJ2-1.

Germline CDR1 SGHTA, CDR2 FQGNSA. V lost 5 bases to trimming and J lost 2 bases, with 10 bases between them. There are 13 residues in the CDR3. Regarding time point: persistent/refractory GD, antithyroid drugs over 5 years with positive TRAb. PBMC-derived RNA was used for the TCR library. This clonotype came up many times. Antigen: not known. Construction of the TCR beta libraries employed iRepertoire HTBI primers in conjunction with Arm-PCR of CDR3 regions. The authors' processing: Among the samples, roughly 65 TRBV and 12 to 15 TRBJ segments were identified. TCRdb used MiXCR to reprocess the multiplex PCR reads, holding one entry per CDR3 protein. The V and J calls and clone size are TCRdb's, not the authors'. The sample lists roughly 400,000 distinct CDR3 sequences; about a fifth were seen once.

This receptor was taken from a female donor with Graves disease. Sequences were derived from peripheral blood mononuclear cells (PBMCs), sampled when the disease was refractory, from a patient treated with antithyroid drugs. The gene calls are TRBV7-2 and TRBJ2-7; no firm D call. CDR3 DNA sequence: TGTGCCAGCAGCCTCGCGAGAACCTACGAGCAGTACTTC. Its protein is CASSLARTYEQYF.